What follows are 25 T cell receptor beta chains derived from one specimen sequenced in a study of blood T cell repertoires in COVID-19. Produced via immunoSEQ multiplex PCR; TCRdb's table is partial and in-frame only. The sample has about 250,000 clones, 65% to 90% seen once. Sequencing was done on a sample of peripheral blood. Source of these receptors: a man in his fifties or sixties with COVID-19, enrolled during active disease.

The rearrangement links TRBV6-5 to TRBJ2-3; a weak D match, TRBD2 (7 bases). There are 15 residues in the CDR3. Germline V gene data show CDR1 as MNHEY and CDR2 as SVGAGI. V shed 6 bases and J shed 4 bases, with 17 bases lying between them. In DNA form, the CDR3 reads TGTGCCAGCAGCCAACAGGGAGGGTTTGCAGATACGCAGTATTTT. Amino acid sequence: CASSQQGGFADTQYF.

CDR3 DNA sequence: TGTGCCAGCAGCTTGGCTAGCGGGGGGCCGAACACCGGGGAGCTGTTTTTT. Translated: CASSLASGGPNTGELFF. This chain links TRBV5-4 with TRBJ2-2, with TRBD2 identical over 11 bases. In germline, CDR1 is SGHNT, CDR2 YYREEE (reference sequence). Losses at the gene ends were 0 bases for V and 0 bases for J; bases not matched to a gene: 1. The CDR3 consists of 17 residues.

The rearrangement uses TRBV12-3 or TRBV12-4 and TRBJ1-1, with a possible D match to TRBD1 (6 bases). Trimming left V 3 bases short and J 7 bases short, with 12 bases between. CDR3 length: 13 residues. The CDR3, as DNA: TGTGCCAGCAGTTTGTGGCAGGGGCTTGAAGCTTTCTTT. This gives the protein CASSLWQGLEAFF.

The chain employs TRBV10-3 and TRBJ2-5, with 9 bases aligning to TRBD1. Trimming at V came to 3 bases and at J to 5 bases, leaving 7 bases not matched to a gene. CDR3 size: 15 residues. Germline-derived CDR1 and CDR2 are ENHRY and SYGVKD. CDR3 residues: CAISEQGAKRETQYF. Here the CDR3 DNA reads TGTGCCATCAGTGAACAGGGGGCGAAGAGGGAGACCCAGTACTTC.

The CDR3: CASSPVRNTEAFF. The CDR3 nucleotides read TGTGCCAGCAGCCCCGTCCGGAACACTGAAGCTTTCTTT. The J gene is TRBJ1-1, the V gene TRBV11-2; the D is unclear. V lost 5 bases, J lost 1 base, and 8 bases lay in between. The CDR3 extends over 13 amino acids. The V gene's germline CDR1 is SGHAT and CDR2 FQNNGV.

The chain has TRBV7-3 and TRBJ2-3; D might be TRBD1 (5 bases). Germline values: CDR1 SGHTA, CDR2 FQGTGA. The CDR3 covers 14 residues. Trimming took 0 bases from V and 5 from J, leaving 9 bases between them. Written as DNA, the CDR3 is TGTGCCAGCAGCTTAACAAGGGGCGGAGATACGCAGTATTTT. It encodes CASSLTRGGDTQYF.

The J gene is TRBJ2-1, the V gene TRBV5-1; tentative D call: TRBD1 (6 bases). The germline CDR1 and CDR2 sequences are SGHRS and YFSETQ. Deletions cut 4 bases from V and 7 bases from J, with 21 bases between. The length of the CDR3 is 16 residues. CDR3 sequence reads: CASSAYRARAVNEQFF. DNA of the CDR3: TGCGCCAGCAGCGCCTACAGGGCTAGGGCAGTGAATGAGCAGTTCTTC.

The chain combines TRBV28 with TRBJ1-1; D may be TRBD1 (6 bases). The V end lost 1 base, the J end lost 5 bases, and 17 bases lay between the germline ends. CDR3 length: 16 amino acids. Germline V gene data show CDR1 as MDHEN and CDR2 as SYDVKM. As DNA, the CDR3 is TGTGCCAGCAGTTTATCATGGCGGGGGGGCAGGACTGAAGCTTTCTTT. Translating it yields CASSLSWRGGRTEAFF. Using reference TRBV28 and TRBJ1-1 for the parts outside the CDR3, the full variable domain is DVKVTQSSRYLVKRTGEKVFLECVQDMDHENMFWYRQDPGLGLRLIYFSYDVKMKEKGDIPEGYSVSREKKERFSLILESASTNQTSMYLCASSLSWRGGRTEAFFGQGTRLTVV.

The chain uses TRBV18 and TRBJ1-3; 11 positions agree with TRBD1. V gave up 3 bases and J gave up 0 bases; unmatched junction bases: 10. The CDR3 is 19 residues long. Germline values: CDR1 KGHSH, CDR2 LQKENI. DNA of the CDR3: TGTGCCAGCTCACCCGGAATGGGGACAGGGGGTCTCTCTGGAAACACCATATATTTT. Translated: CASSPGMGTGGLSGNTIYF.

J is TRBJ2-7 and V is TRBV7-9, with 10 positions matching TRBD1. Germline V lookup: CDR1 SEHNR, CDR2 FQNEAQ (reference sequence). After removal of 1 base from V and 7 bases from J, the junction contained 13 bases not matched to a gene. The CDR3 is made up of 17 amino acids. The CDR3 is CASSLGLSLGTGDEQYF. CDR3 nucleotides: TGTGCCAGCAGCTTAGGATTATCGCTCGGGACAGGGGATGAGCAGTACTTC.

The chain employs TRBV4-2 and TRBJ2-7; TRBD2 matches 9 bases. Germline V gives CDR1 LGHNA, CDR2 YNFKEQ. The CDR3 totals 15 residues. Trimming cost V 1 base and J 2 bases; bases outside gene matches: 3. The CDR3: CASSQAASGTYEQYF. In DNA, the CDR3 is TGTGCCAGCAGCCAAGCGGCTAGCGGGACCTACGAGCAGTACTTC.

This chain connects TRBV6-2 or TRBV6-3 to TRBJ1-2; unclear D gene. The germline V and J ends were trimmed by 4 bases and 3 bases, with 12 bases remaining between them. The length of the CDR3 is 14 residues. Germline V CDR1 and CDR2: MNHEY, SVGEGT. For the CDR3, the DNA is TGTGCCAGCAGTTTCCCGGTCAGCGACTATGGCTACACCTTC. It codes for CASSFPVSDYGYTF.

The chain is built from TRBV3-1 (or the pseudogene TRBV3-2) and TRBJ1-2; maybe TRBD1 (6 bases). Germline V CDR1 and CDR2: LGHDT, YNNKEL (reference sequence). V lost 0 bases, J lost 2 bases, and 16 bases lay in between. The CDR3 covers 17 residues. The CDR3 bases are TGTGCCAGCAGCCAAGAAGCGGGGGGCCAACGAAACTATGGCTACACCTTC. This sequence encodes CASSQEAGGQRNYGYTF.

The chain recombines TRBV28 with TRBJ1-2; D unclear. The CDR3 consists of 14 residues. Trimming pared 3 bases from V and 6 bases from J, leaving 14 bases between. CDR1 is MDHEN and CDR2 is SYDVKM in the germline V gene. The CDR3 nucleotides read TGTGCCAGCAGTTTGGGAGGAACGTGGGATGGCTACACCTTC. Translated: CASSLGGTWDGYTF.

The gene calls are TRBV6-6 and TRBJ1-2; the D gene is possibly TRBD1 (6 bases). Trimming removed 6 bases at V and 4 bases at J, with 12 bases between. The CDR3 covers 13 residues. Germline assignment: CDR1 MNHNY and CDR2 SVGAGI (reference sequence). This CDR3 reads CASRDGGAYGYTF. The CDR3, as DNA: TGTGCCAGCAGGGACGGGGGGGCCTATGGCTACACCTTC.

Notes on this clone: In the same sample, other DNA sequences code for this CDR3. The chain joins TRBV7-6 to TRBJ1-4; 7 nucleotides align to TRBD1. The CDR3 is 16 amino acids. V lost 5 bases to trimming and J lost 0 bases; unmatched junction nucleotides: 6. The germline V gene encodes CDR1 SGHVS and CDR2 FNYEAQ. CDR3 in amino acids: CASSPGTAATNEKLFF. DNA for the CDR3: TGTGCCAGCAGCCCCGGGACAGCCGCAACTAATGAAAAACTGTTTTTT.

The chain links TRBV13 to TRBJ2-5; D is undetermined. Germline CDR1 and CDR2: PRHDT and FYEKMQ (reference sequence). Trimming cost V 5 bases and J 1 base, with 8 bases left between them. The CDR3 totals 13 residues. DNA for the CDR3: TGTGCCAGCAGCAAACAGTTCCAAGAGACCCAGTACTTC. Translating gives CASSKQFQETQYF. Full variable domain (missing parts from reference TRBV13 and TRBJ2-5): AAGVIQSPRHLIKEKRETATLKCYPIPRHDTVYWYQQGPGQDPQFLISFYEKMQSDKGSIPDRFSAQQFSDYHSELNMSSLELGDSALYFCASSKQFQETQYFGPGTRLLVL.

V usage is TRBV5-4 and J usage is TRBJ2-3, with D maybe TRBD2 (5 bases). V dropped 3 bases and J dropped 2 bases, with 7 bases sitting between them. Germline V gene sequence: CDR1 SGHNT, CDR2 YYREEE (reference sequence). CDR3 length: 13 amino acids. DNA of the CDR3: TGTGCCAGCAGCTCCGGGAACACAGATACGCAGTATTTT. Amino acid sequence: CASSSGNTDTQYF. Filled out from reference TRBV5-4 and TRBJ2-3, the complete variable domain reads ETGVTQSPTHLIKTRGQQVTLRCSSQSGHNTVSWYQQALGQGPQFIFQYYREEENGRGNFPPRFSGLQFPNYSSELNVNALELDDSALYLCASSSGNTDTQYFGPGTRLTVL.

The genes are TRBV4-1 and TRBJ2-1; maybe TRBD2 (5 bases). CDR3 length: 18 residues. Germline V gene sequence: CDR1 MGHRA, CDR2 YSYEKL. Trimming left V 5 bases short and J 1 base short, with 21 bases between. In nucleotides, the CDR3 is TGCGCCAGCAGCGTAGGAGGATTATTAATCCGTTCCTACAATGAGCAGTTCTTC. Translation gives CASSVGGLLIRSYNEQFF.

This clone has more than one count but fewer than ten. The V gene is TRBV15, the J gene TRBJ2-3; D may be TRBD1 (6 bases). Germline V gene sequence: CDR1 LNHNV, CDR2 YYDKDF (reference sequence). The V end was cut by 0 bases, the J end by 5 bases, with 18 bases between. The CDR3 sequence is 17 residues long. The CDR3 reads CATSRDGTNSEGDTQYF. The CDR3 DNA is TGTGCCACCAGCAGAGACGGGACAAACAGTGAGGGAGATACGCAGTATTTT.

V and J are TRBV4-3 and TRBJ2-2, with 9 nucleotides matching TRBD2. V lost 0 bases and J lost 4; bases outside the gene matches: 0. Germline CDR1 and CDR2: LGHNA and YSLEER. This CDR3 comprises 15 residues. The CDR3 coding sequence is TGCGCCAGCAGCCAAGAAGCGGGGGGCACCGGGGAGCTGTTTTTT. As protein: CASSQEAGGTGELFF.

The chain links TRBV11-2 to TRBJ1-4; D is unclear. The V end was cut by 6 bases, the J end by 8 bases, with 16 bases between. Germline V gene lookup returns CDR1 SGHAT and CDR2 FQNNGV. The CDR3 extends over 14 amino acids. The CDR3 DNA follows: TGTGCCAGCAGTCGCCACGGGAGTTTCGAAAAACTGTTTTTT. It encodes CASSRHGSFEKLFF. Looking up the rest from reference TRBV11-2 and TRBJ1-4 gives the full variable domain: EAGVAQSPRYKIIEKRQSVAFWCNPISGHATLYWYQQILGQGPKLLIQFQNNGVVDDSQLPKDRFSAERLKGVDSTLKIQPAKLEDSAVYLCASSRHGSFEKLFFGSGTQLSVL.

The chain links TRBV27 to TRBJ2-1; 9 nucleotides align to TRBD1. This CDR3 has 15 amino acids. CDR1 is MNHEY and CDR2 is SMNVEV in the germline V gene (reference sequence). J was trimmed by 7 bases and V by 6 bases; bases with no gene match: 10. The CDR3 nucleotides read TGTGCCAGCAGCCCCTCCGGGACAGGGTTTAATGAGCAGTTCTTC. This gives the protein CASSPSGTGFNEQFF.

This chain uses TRBV20-1 with TRBJ1-5; D might be TRBD1 (5 bases). This CDR3 comprises 10 residues. Germline V lookup: CDR1 DFQATT, CDR2 SNEGSKA (reference sequence). CDR3 in amino acids: CSAGLQPQHF. The CDR3 coding sequence is TGCAGCGCAGGGCTTCAGCCCCAGCATTTT.

The genes are TRBV5-1 and TRBJ1-2, with D possibly matching TRBD1 (6 bases). The CDR3 runs to 13 residues. Trimming took 4 bases from V and 8 from J, leaving 15 bases between them. Germline V gene data show CDR1 as SGHRS and CDR2 as YFSETQ. The CDR3 here is CASSLAGVGGYTF. CDR3 DNA: TGCGCCAGCAGCCTCGCAGGGGTAGGGGGCTACACCTTC.